This TCR beta chain was recovered during a study of blood T cells in healthy people across ages. Every sample had a minimum of 6.5 million PBMCs isolated. Combining a sample-barcoded 5' primer with a J-beta primer mix, a second PCR ran for roughly 7 to 12 cycles. In TCRdb, the 5' RACE reads were re-called with MiXCR into one record per CDR3 protein. The sample records 1,100,000 or so distinct CDR3 sequences, 35% to 50% being singletons. Specimen: blood. This receptor was identified in a woman aged 55-70 years in good health.

CDR3 sequence reads: CASSLGWQISYNEQYF. CDR3 bases: TGTGCCAGCAGCTTGGGTTGGCAAATCTCCTACAATGAGCAGTACTTC. V usage is TRBV5-5 and J usage is TRBJ2-1; D unclear. The tail of the sequence fits TRBJ2-7 better, so the J call may be wrong. Germline CDR1 SGHKS, CDR2 YYEKEE (reference sequence). The CDR3 totals 16 residues.